A selection of T cell receptor beta chains follows, all from one sample in a study of prognosis after radiotherapy for stage I lung cancer. TCRdb reanalysed the multiplex PCR reads using MiXCR and keeps one entry per CDR3 protein. The data hold approximately 16,000 distinct CDR3 sequences, with 29% observed a single time. The source was PBMCs, collected before or after stereotactic body radiation therapy (not recorded which). The receptors shown here come from a donor aged 50 or older with non-small cell lung cancer. Each CDR3 is given with its conserved first and last residue. D genes are given only for firm matches.

>TRBV19|-|TRBJ2-2
CASSIRGSNTGELFF
>TRBV2|TRBD2|TRBJ2-1
CASRTTSGRRNEQFF
>TRBV7-3|-|TRBJ1-1
CASSSQMNTEAFF
>TRBV6-2/TRBV6-3|TRBD2|TRBJ2-3
CASSTTSRYADTQYF
>TRBV13|-|TRBJ2-3
CARGLGSWGTQYF
>TRBV6-1|TRBD2|TRBJ2-1
CASSARAGGSNEQFF
>TRBV28|-|TRBJ1-2
CASSLGTYGYTF
>TRBV30|TRBD1|TRBJ1-5
CAWSIPTTGGHQPQHF
>TRBV5-5|-|TRBJ2-1
CASRLGAASLGSYNEQFF
>TRBV11-2|-|TRBJ1-6
CASSGASLHF
>TRBV12-3/TRBV12-4|-|TRBJ1-2
CASSFGFMGYTF
>TRBV7-3|-|TRBJ2-1
CASSPTGDYYNEQFF
>TRBV7-3|-|TRBJ2-3
CASSLNRGNTQYF
>TRBV19|-|TRBJ2-3
CASSIDRCPGTDTQYF
>TRBV7-9|TRBD2|TRBJ2-3
CASSSPSGSLDTQYF
>TRBV20-1|TRBD2|TRBJ2-1
CSARSGGGTYNEQFF
>TRBV6-2/TRBV6-3|TRBD2|TRBJ2-1
CASSPTSVTSGGHNNEQFF